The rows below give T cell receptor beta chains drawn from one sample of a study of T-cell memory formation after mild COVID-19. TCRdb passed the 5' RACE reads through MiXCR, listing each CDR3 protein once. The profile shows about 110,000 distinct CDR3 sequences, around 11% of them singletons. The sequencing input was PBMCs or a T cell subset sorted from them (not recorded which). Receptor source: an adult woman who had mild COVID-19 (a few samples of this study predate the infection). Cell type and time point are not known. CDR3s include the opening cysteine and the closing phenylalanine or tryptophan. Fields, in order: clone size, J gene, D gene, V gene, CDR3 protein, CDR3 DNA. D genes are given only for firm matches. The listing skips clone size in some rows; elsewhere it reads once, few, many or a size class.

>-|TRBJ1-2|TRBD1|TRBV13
CASSSDRTANYGYTF
TGTGCCAGCAGCTCGGACAGGACCGCTAACTATGGCTACACCTTC
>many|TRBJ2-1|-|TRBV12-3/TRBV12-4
CASSWVGESDNEQFF
TGTGCCAGCAGTTGGGTAGGGGAATCTGACAATGAGCAGTTCTTC
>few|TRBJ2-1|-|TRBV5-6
CASSLWGSRFNEQFF
TGTGCCAGCAGCTTGTGGGGTTCTAGGTTCAATGAGCAGTTCTTC
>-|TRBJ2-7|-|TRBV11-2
CASSFNYEQYF
TGTGCCAGCAGCTTTAACTACGAGCAGTACTTC
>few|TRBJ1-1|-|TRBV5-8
CASSLGPFEAFF
TGTGCCAGCAGCTTGGGCCCCTTCGAAGCTTTCTTT
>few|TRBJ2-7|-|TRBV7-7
CASSPGPGHYEQYF
TGTGCTAGCAGCCCTGGACCGGGCCACTACGAGCAGTACTTC
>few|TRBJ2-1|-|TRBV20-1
CSARGRQASSYNEQFF
TGCAGTGCTAGAGGCCGACAGGCAAGCTCCTACAATGAGCAGTTCTTC
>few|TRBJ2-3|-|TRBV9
CASSVSGSSTDTQYF
TGTGCCAGCAGCGTAAGTGGTTCTAGCACAGATACGCAGTATTTT
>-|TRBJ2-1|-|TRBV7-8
CASSQGLNYNEQFF
TGTGCCAGCAGCCAGGGACTGAACTACAATGAGCAGTTCTTC
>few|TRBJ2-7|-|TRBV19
CASSIYLGTPTYEQYF
TGTGCCAGTAGTATCTACCTGGGAACGCCTACCTACGAGCAGTACTTC
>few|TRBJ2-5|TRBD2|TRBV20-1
CSAAGASGGGPTQETQYF
TGCAGTGCCGCTGGGGCTAGCGGGGGGGGACCTACACAAGAGACCCAGTACTTC
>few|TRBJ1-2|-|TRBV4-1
CASSTHTGTSYGYTF
TGCGCCAGCAGCACCCATACCGGGACAAGCTATGGCTACACCTTC